Sequencing of this T cell receptor (beta chain) was carried out in a study of blood T cell repertoires in COVID-19. As for the study in general: Sources were T cells, B-cell-depleted T cells, or PBMCs; the material itself was cDNA or gDNA.

As handled by the study authors: Estimation of nucleated cell counts was performed using reference gene primer amplification. Generated by immunoSEQ multiplex PCR, the TCRdb table keeps only in-frame clones and is missing some. D and trimming come from the DNA, and the V and J calls and clone size come from that table. The sample holds about 76,000 clones, under 95% seen once. Sequences were obtained from peripheral blood. The TCR originated in a human donor in a cohort sampled during active COVID-19.

CDR3 loop: CASSPLAGANEQFF. In nucleotides, the CDR3 is TGTGCCAGCAGCCCACTAGCGGGGGCCAATGAGCAGTTCTTC. The V call is TRBV7-9, the J call TRBJ2-1, with TRBD2 matching 11 bases. V dropped 5 bases and J dropped 6; count of bases not matched to a gene: 3. The CDR3 runs 14 residues. Looked up from germline, CDR1 is SEHNR and CDR2 is FQNEAQ (reference sequence).